This is a list of T cell receptor beta chains from one sample in a study of T cell responses to AZD1222 COVID-19 vaccine. Method: immunoSEQ multiplex PCR; TCRdb's copy keeps in-frame clones and lacks some. The sample gives about 67,000 clones, around four fifths of which show up once; around 21% is in the top ten. The sequences come from peripheral blood, collected on day 0 of AZD1222 vaccination. Receptor source: an adult in good health. Each CDR3 is given with its conserved first and last residue. The order of the fields is CDR3 length, J gene, D gene, clone size, V gene, CDR3 protein, CDR3 DNA. The D gene is left open where the match is weak. Part of the rows lack a size; the others show once, few, many or a class for expanded clones.

cdr3_length: 15; j_call: TRBJ1-1; d_call: -; clone_size: -; v_call: TRBV28; cdr3_aa: CASSLSEGLDAEAFF; cdr3_nt: TGTGCCAGCAGTTTATCGGAGGGTCTCGACGCTGAAGCTTTCTTT
cdr3_length: 15; j_call: TRBJ2-1; d_call: TRBD2; clone_size: -; v_call: TRBV5-5; cdr3_aa: CASSYLAGAYNEQFF; cdr3_nt: TGTGCCAGCAGCTATCTAGCGGGGGCCTACAATGAGCAGTTCTTC
cdr3_length: 16; j_call: TRBJ1-1; d_call: -; clone_size: once; v_call: TRBV28; cdr3_aa: CASSFGVFVGNTEAFF; cdr3_nt: TGTGCCAGCAGTTTCGGTGTGTTTGTGGGGAACACTGAAGCTTTCTTT
cdr3_length: 13; j_call: TRBJ1-1; d_call: TRBD1; clone_size: -; v_call: TRBV2; cdr3_aa: CASSGTGGTEAFF; cdr3_nt: TGTGCCAGCAGCGGGACAGGGGGCACTGAAGCTTTCTTT
cdr3_length: 13; j_call: TRBJ1-5; d_call: TRBD1; clone_size: -; v_call: TRBV7-9; cdr3_aa: CASSLTGAQPQHF; cdr3_nt: TGTGCCAGCAGCCTCACAGGGGCTCAGCCCCAGCATTTT
cdr3_length: 15; j_call: TRBJ1-1; d_call: -; clone_size: -; v_call: TRBV24-1; cdr3_aa: CATSGGKGANTEAFF; cdr3_nt: TGTGCCACCAGTGGGGGCAAAGGGGCGAACACTGAAGCTTTCTTT
cdr3_length: 14; j_call: TRBJ2-1; d_call: TRBD2; clone_size: -; v_call: TRBV7-8; cdr3_aa: CASATSGVYNEQFF; cdr3_nt: TGTGCCAGTGCGACTAGCGGGGTTTACAATGAGCAGTTCTTC
cdr3_length: 15; j_call: TRBJ1-5; d_call: -; clone_size: -; v_call: TRBV6-5; cdr3_aa: CASSPGVYSNQPQHF; cdr3_nt: TGTGCCAGCAGCCCCGGAGTCTATAGCAATCAGCCCCAGCATTTT
cdr3_length: 15; j_call: TRBJ2-4; d_call: -; clone_size: -; v_call: TRBV19; cdr3_aa: CASRSLAGGKNIQYF; cdr3_nt: TGTGCCAGTAGGTCCCTGGCGGGTGGCAAAAACATTCAGTACTTC
cdr3_length: 13; j_call: TRBJ1-2; d_call: TRBD1; clone_size: -; v_call: TRBV19; cdr3_aa: CASSIPQGHGYTF; cdr3_nt: TGTGCCAGTAGTATACCACAGGGGCACGGCTACACCTTC
cdr3_length: 14; j_call: TRBJ2-7; d_call: TRBD2; clone_size: -; v_call: TRBV28; cdr3_aa: CASRSSSGRYEQYF; cdr3_nt: TGTGCCAGCAGGTCCTCTAGCGGGAGATACGAGCAGTACTTC
cdr3_length: 14; j_call: TRBJ2-7; d_call: TRBD1; clone_size: -; v_call: TRBV27; cdr3_aa: CASSWTGSSYEQYF; cdr3_nt: TGTGCCAGCAGTTGGACAGGGAGCTCCTACGAGCAGTACTTC
cdr3_length: 14; j_call: TRBJ2-5; d_call: -; clone_size: -; v_call: TRBV7-2; cdr3_aa: CASSRREPQETQYF; cdr3_nt: TGTGCCAGCAGCCGCAGGGAGCCGCAAGAGACCCAGTACTTC
cdr3_length: 15; j_call: TRBJ1-2; d_call: -; clone_size: -; v_call: TRBV5-6; cdr3_aa: CASSLSGTSNYGYTF; cdr3_nt: TGTGCCAGCAGCTTATCAGGGACAAGTAACTATGGCTACACCTTC
cdr3_length: 14; j_call: TRBJ2-7; d_call: -; clone_size: few; v_call: TRBV3-1/TRBV3-2; cdr3_aa: CASSQQRTANEQYF; cdr3_nt: TGTGCCAGCAGCCAGCAAAGGACGGCCAACGAGCAGTACTTC
cdr3_length: 14; j_call: TRBJ1-5; d_call: -; clone_size: -; v_call: TRBV28; cdr3_aa: CASRGPVSNQPQHF; cdr3_nt: TGTGCCAGCAGGGGACCCGTTAGCAATCAGCCCCAGCATTTT
cdr3_length: 13; j_call: TRBJ2-2; d_call: -; clone_size: -; v_call: TRBV11-2; cdr3_aa: CASSPTVTGELFF; cdr3_nt: TGTGCCAGCAGCCCGACTGTCACCGGGGAGCTGTTTTTT
cdr3_length: 14; j_call: TRBJ1-4; d_call: -; clone_size: -; v_call: TRBV29-1; cdr3_aa: CSARGEAANEKLFF; cdr3_nt: TGCAGCGCCCGAGGGGAGGCTGCTAATGAAAAACTGTTTTTT
cdr3_length: 13; j_call: TRBJ2-1; d_call: -; clone_size: few; v_call: TRBV18; cdr3_aa: CASSRAVYNEQFF; cdr3_nt: TGTGCCAGCTCAAGGGCAGTCTACAATGAGCAGTTCTTC
cdr3_length: 16; j_call: TRBJ2-7; d_call: TRBD1; clone_size: -; v_call: TRBV6-5; cdr3_aa: CASSYGAGTGAEEQYF; cdr3_nt: TGTGCCAGCAGTTACGGTGCCGGGACAGGGGCAGAGGAGCAGTACTTC
cdr3_length: 19; j_call: TRBJ1-4; d_call: TRBD1; clone_size: -; v_call: TRBV30; cdr3_aa: CAWSVPPRTGAATNEKLFF; cdr3_nt: TGTGCCTGGAGTGTACCCCCAAGGACAGGGGCAGCAACTAATGAAAAACTGTTTTTT
cdr3_length: 12; j_call: TRBJ1-3; d_call: -; clone_size: -; v_call: TRBV18; cdr3_aa: CASSPGGNTIYF; cdr3_nt: TGTGCCAGCTCACCAGGTGGAAACACCATATATTTT
cdr3_length: 13; j_call: TRBJ2-7; d_call: -; clone_size: -; v_call: TRBV3-1/TRBV3-2; cdr3_aa: CASSQVEGGHTYF; cdr3_nt: TGTGCCAGCAGCCAAGTGGAGGGGGGGCACACGTACTTC
cdr3_length: 12; j_call: TRBJ2-1; d_call: TRBD2; clone_size: -; v_call: TRBV10-2; cdr3_aa: CAARGGHNEQFF; cdr3_nt: TGCGCCGCGCGCGGGGGGCACAATGAGCAGTTCTTC
cdr3_length: 16; j_call: TRBJ1-1; d_call: TRBD1; clone_size: -; v_call: TRBV9; cdr3_aa: CASSAGTGGMNTEAFF; cdr3_nt: TGTGCCAGCAGCGCCGGGACAGGGGGCATGAACACTGAAGCTTTCTTT
cdr3_length: 12; j_call: TRBJ1-2; d_call: TRBD1; clone_size: few; v_call: TRBV25-1; cdr3_aa: CASVGQGNGYTF; cdr3_nt: TGTGCCAGCGTCGGACAGGGGAATGGCTACACCTTC
cdr3_length: 15; j_call: TRBJ2-3; d_call: TRBD2; clone_size: -; v_call: TRBV6-4; cdr3_aa: CASSPGTSGADTQYF; cdr3_nt: TGTGCCAGCAGCCCCGGGACTAGCGGGGCAGATACGCAGTATTTT
cdr3_length: 15; j_call: TRBJ1-1; d_call: -; clone_size: once; v_call: TRBV14; cdr3_aa: CASSQESGLNTEAFF; cdr3_nt: TGTGCCAGCAGCCAAGAATCAGGGCTGAACACTGAAGCTTTCTTT
cdr3_length: 15; j_call: TRBJ2-7; d_call: -; clone_size: -; v_call: TRBV27; cdr3_aa: CASSLVAGTLYEQYF; cdr3_nt: TGTGCCAGCAGTTTAGTGGCAGGGACATTATACGAGCAGTACTTC
cdr3_length: 13; j_call: TRBJ2-7; d_call: TRBD1; clone_size: -; v_call: TRBV4-3; cdr3_aa: CASSPGGSYEQYF; cdr3_nt: TGCGCCAGCAGCCCAGGGGGCTCCTACGAGCAGTACTTC
cdr3_length: 17; j_call: TRBJ2-3; d_call: -; clone_size: -; v_call: TRBV4-2; cdr3_aa: CASSQDPGRWMGDTQYF; cdr3_nt: TGTGCCAGCAGCCAGGATCCCGGGCGATGGATGGGAGATACGCAGTATTTT
cdr3_length: 15; j_call: TRBJ1-2; d_call: -; clone_size: -; v_call: TRBV19; cdr3_aa: CASSTTSGTEFGYTF; cdr3_nt: TGTGCCAGTAGTACCACTTCCGGGACGGAATTTGGCTACACCTTC
cdr3_length: 14; j_call: TRBJ2-2; d_call: -; clone_size: -; v_call: TRBV5-1; cdr3_aa: CASSLEVNTGELFF; cdr3_nt: TGCGCCAGCAGCTTGGAGGTGAACACCGGGGAGCTGTTTTTT
cdr3_length: 15; j_call: TRBJ1-1; d_call: TRBD1; clone_size: -; v_call: TRBV3-1/TRBV3-2; cdr3_aa: CASSQFHRGNTEAFF; cdr3_nt: TGTGCCAGCAGCCAATTCCACAGGGGGAACACTGAAGCTTTCTTT
cdr3_length: 15; j_call: TRBJ2-2; d_call: -; clone_size: once; v_call: TRBV7-3; cdr3_aa: CASSPTIRGTGELFF; cdr3_nt: TGTGCCAGCAGCCCCACCATTCGTGGCACCGGGGAGCTGTTTTTT
cdr3_length: 15; j_call: TRBJ2-3; d_call: -; clone_size: -; v_call: TRBV11-3; cdr3_aa: CASSKERGATDTQYF; cdr3_nt: TGTGCCAGCAGCAAGGAGCGAGGGGCCACAGATACGCAGTATTTT
cdr3_length: 14; j_call: TRBJ1-1; d_call: -; clone_size: -; v_call: TRBV27; cdr3_aa: CASSFPTGNTEAFF; cdr3_nt: TGTGCCAGCAGTTTTCCCACAGGGAACACTGAAGCTTTCTTT
cdr3_length: 13; j_call: TRBJ1-1; d_call: -; clone_size: once; v_call: TRBV30; cdr3_aa: CAWNPTTGTEAFF; cdr3_nt: TGTGCCTGGAACCCCACGACGGGGACTGAAGCTTTCTTT
cdr3_length: 14; j_call: TRBJ1-4; d_call: -; clone_size: -; v_call: TRBV7-3; cdr3_aa: CASSLAGPGEKLFF; cdr3_nt: TGTGCCAGCAGCTTGGCAGGGCCGGGCGAAAAACTGTTTTTT
cdr3_length: 14; j_call: TRBJ2-2; d_call: TRBD1; clone_size: -; v_call: TRBV30; cdr3_aa: CAWRRDRRTGELFF; cdr3_nt: TGTGCCTGGAGACGGGACAGGAGGACCGGGGAGCTGTTTTTT
cdr3_length: 13; j_call: TRBJ1-1; d_call: TRBD1; clone_size: -; v_call: TRBV7-2; cdr3_aa: CASSWTGSTEAFF; cdr3_nt: TGTGCCAGCAGCTGGACAGGGAGCACTGAAGCTTTCTTT
cdr3_length: 15; j_call: TRBJ2-1; d_call: TRBD1; clone_size: -; v_call: TRBV7-3; cdr3_aa: CASSFGTGKSNEQFF; cdr3_nt: TGTGCCAGCAGCTTCGGGACAGGCAAGAGCAATGAGCAGTTCTTC
cdr3_length: 13; j_call: TRBJ2-5; d_call: -; clone_size: -; v_call: TRBV5-8; cdr3_aa: CASSLTVKETQYF; cdr3_nt: TGTGCCAGCAGCTTGACAGTAAAAGAGACCCAGTACTTC